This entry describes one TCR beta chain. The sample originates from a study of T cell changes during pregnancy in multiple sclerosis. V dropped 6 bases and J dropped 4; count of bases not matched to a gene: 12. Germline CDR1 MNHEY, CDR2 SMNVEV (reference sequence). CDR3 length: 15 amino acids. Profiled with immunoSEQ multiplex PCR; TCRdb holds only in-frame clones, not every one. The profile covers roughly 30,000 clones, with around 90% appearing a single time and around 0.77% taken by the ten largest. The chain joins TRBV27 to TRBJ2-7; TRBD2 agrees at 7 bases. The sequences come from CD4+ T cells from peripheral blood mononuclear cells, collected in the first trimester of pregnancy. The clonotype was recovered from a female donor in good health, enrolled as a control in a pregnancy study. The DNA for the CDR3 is TGTGCCAGCAGCTCGACGGGGGGACTGGGGTACGAGCAGTACTTC. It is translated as CASSSTGGLGYEQYF.